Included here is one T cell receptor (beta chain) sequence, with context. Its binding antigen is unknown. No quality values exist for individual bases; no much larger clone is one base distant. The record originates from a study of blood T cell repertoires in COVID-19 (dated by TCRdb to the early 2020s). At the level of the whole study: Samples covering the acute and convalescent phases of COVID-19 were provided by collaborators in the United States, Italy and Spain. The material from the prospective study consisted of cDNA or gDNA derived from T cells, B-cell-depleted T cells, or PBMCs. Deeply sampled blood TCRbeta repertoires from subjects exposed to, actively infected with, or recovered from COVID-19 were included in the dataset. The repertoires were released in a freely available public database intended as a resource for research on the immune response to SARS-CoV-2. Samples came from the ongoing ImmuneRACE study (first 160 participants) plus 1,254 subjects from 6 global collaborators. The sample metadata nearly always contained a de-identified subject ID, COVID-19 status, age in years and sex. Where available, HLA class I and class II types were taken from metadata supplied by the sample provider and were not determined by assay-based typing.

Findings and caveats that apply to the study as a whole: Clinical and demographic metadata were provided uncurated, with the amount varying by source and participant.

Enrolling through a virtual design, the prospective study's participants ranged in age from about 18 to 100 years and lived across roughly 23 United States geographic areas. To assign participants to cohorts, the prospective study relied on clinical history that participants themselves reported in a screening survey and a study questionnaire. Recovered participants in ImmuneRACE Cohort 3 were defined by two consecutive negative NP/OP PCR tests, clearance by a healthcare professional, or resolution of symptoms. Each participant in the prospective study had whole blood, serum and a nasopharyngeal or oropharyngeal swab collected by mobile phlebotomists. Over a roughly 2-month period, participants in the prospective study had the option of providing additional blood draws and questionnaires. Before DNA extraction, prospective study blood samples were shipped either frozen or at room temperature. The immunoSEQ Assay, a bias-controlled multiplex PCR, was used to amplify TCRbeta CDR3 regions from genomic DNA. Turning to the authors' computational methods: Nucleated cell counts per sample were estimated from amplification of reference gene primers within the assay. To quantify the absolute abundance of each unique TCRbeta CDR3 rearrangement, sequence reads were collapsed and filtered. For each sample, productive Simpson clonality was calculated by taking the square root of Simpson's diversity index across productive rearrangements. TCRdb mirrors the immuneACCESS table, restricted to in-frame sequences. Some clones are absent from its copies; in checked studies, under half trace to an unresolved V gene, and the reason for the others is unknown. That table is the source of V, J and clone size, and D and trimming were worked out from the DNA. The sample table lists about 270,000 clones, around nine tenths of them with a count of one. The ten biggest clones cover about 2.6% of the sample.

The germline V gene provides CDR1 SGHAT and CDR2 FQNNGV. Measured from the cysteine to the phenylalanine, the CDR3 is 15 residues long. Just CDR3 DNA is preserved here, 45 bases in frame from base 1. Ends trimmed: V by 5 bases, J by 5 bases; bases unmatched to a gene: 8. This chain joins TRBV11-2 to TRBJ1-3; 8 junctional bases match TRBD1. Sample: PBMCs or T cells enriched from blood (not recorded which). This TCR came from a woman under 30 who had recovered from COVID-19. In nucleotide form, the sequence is TGTGCCAGCAGCCAACGGACAGGGAGCAGAAACACCATATATTTT. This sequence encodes CASSQRTGSRNTIYF.